This T cell receptor beta chain was captured in a study of cytomegalovirus exposure and HLA in healthy donors. The CDR3 contains 13 residues. The V gene end was trimmed by 5 bases and the J gene end by 2 bases; junction bases not matched to a gene: 2. Germline CDR1 and CDR2: LNHDA and SQIVND (reference sequence). 60 Vbeta and 13 Jbeta primers were used in PCR. This table comes from immunoSEQ multiplex PCR, and its TCRdb copy is limited to in-frame clones, with some not included. Of about 190,000 clones listed, over 60% are singletons. Study results and limitations: There were several of the most significant clusters that appeared linked to common viral pathogens in a later analysis.

About this clone: Its antigen is as yet unknown.

The J gene is TRBJ2-7, the V gene TRBV19, with 8 bases lining up with TRBD1. The receptor was derived from a woman in her 30s in good health and CMV-seropositive. Sequencing was carried out using PBMCs. Written as DNA, the CDR3 is TGTGCCAGTAGTCCAGGGGGCCCCTACGAGCAGTACTTC. Translating it yields CASSPGGPYEQYF.